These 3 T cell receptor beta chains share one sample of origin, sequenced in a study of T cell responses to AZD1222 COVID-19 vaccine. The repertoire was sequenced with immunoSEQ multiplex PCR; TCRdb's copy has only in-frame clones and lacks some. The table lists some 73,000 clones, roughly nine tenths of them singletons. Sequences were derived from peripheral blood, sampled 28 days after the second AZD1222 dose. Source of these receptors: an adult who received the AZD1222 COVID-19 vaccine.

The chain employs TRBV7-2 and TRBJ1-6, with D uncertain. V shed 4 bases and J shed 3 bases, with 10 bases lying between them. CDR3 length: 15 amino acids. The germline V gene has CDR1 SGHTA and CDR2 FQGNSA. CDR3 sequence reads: CASSSIPVYNSPLHF. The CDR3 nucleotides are TGTGCCAGCAGCTCTATTCCGGTCTATAATTCACCCCTCCACTTT.

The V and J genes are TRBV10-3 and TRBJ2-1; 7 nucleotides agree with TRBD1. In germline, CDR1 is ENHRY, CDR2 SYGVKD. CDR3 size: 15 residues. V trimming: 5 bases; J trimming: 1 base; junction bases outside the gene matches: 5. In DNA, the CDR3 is TGTGCCATCAGTCGTGGCAGGGGGTCCTACAATGAGCAGTTCTTC. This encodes CAISRGRGSYNEQFF.

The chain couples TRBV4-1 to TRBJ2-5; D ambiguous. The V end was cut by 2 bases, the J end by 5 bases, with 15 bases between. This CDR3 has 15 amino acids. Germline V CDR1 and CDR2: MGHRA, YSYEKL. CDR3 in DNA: TGCGCCAGCAGCCAAAGCGAAGGGAAAATGGAGACCCAGTACTTC. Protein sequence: CASSQSEGKMETQYF.